This TCR beta chain was observed in a study of blood T cell repertoires in COVID-19. Authors' processing steps: Reference gene primer amplification gave estimated nucleated cell counts. The protocol was immunoSEQ multiplex PCR, while the TCRdb copy is restricted to in-frame clones and leaves out a portion. V and J calls and clone size are given by that table; D and trimming were obtained from the DNA. In the table there are about 380,000 clones, roughly 91% of which are singletons. Material for sequencing was PBMCs or T cells enriched from blood (not recorded which). This clonotype was obtained from a woman aged 18-35 years who had recovered from COVID-19.

In DNA form, the CDR3 reads TGTGCCAGCAGGAAGGGACTAACCTACGAGCAGTACTTC. Encoded protein: CASRKGLTYEQYF. V is TRBV6-5 and J is TRBJ2-7, with 7 bases that match TRBD2. CDR3 size: 13 residues. From germline, CDR1 is MNHEY and CDR2 SVGAGI. The J segment lost 2 bases and the V segment lost 6 bases, leaving 4 bases of the junction unmatched.